The entry below gives a single TCR beta chain sequence along with its context. Its antigen is undetermined. V shed 6 bases and J 2 bases; nucleotides not matched to a gene: 4. Germline values: CDR1 MNHNS, CDR2 SASEGT. The CDR3 has 15 residues. This sample is drawn from a study of circulating and synovial CD4+ cells in juvenile arthritis. Study results and caveats: Compared with bulk blood, circulating pathogenic-like lymphocytes shared substantially more CDR3 sequences with synovial T cells.

TCRdb's table, derived via immunoSEQ multiplex PCR, lists solely in-frame clones and lacks some. Among around 32,000 clones, over 90% were seen once, and the ten largest hold 0.68%. This clonotype was sampled from a human donor with juvenile idiopathic arthritis. The sequenced sample was CD4+ T cells from blood. This chain joins TRBV6-1 and TRBJ2-7, with 13 bases lining up with TRBD2. The CDR3 DNA reads as TGTGCCAGCAGCTACGGGACTAGCGGGACCTACGAGCAGTACTTC. The encoded protein is CASSYGTSGTYEQYF.